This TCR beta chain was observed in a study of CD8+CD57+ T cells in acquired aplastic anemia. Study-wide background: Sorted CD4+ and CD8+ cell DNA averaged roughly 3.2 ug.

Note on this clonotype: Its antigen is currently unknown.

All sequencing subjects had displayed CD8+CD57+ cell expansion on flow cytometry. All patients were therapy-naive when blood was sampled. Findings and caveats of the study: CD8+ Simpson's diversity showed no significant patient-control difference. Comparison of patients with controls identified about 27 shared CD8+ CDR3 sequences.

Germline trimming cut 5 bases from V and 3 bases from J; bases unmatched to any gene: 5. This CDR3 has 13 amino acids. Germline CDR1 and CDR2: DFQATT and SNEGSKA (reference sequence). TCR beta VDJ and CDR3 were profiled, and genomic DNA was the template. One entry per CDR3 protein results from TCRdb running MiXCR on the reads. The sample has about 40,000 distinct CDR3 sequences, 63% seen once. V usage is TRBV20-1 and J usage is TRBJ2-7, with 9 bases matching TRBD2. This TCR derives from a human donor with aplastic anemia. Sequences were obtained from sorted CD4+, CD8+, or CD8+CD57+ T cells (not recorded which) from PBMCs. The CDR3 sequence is CSASGLARYEQYF. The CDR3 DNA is TGCAGTGCTTCCGGACTAGCGCGCTACGAGCAGTACTTC.